A selection of T cell receptor beta chains follows, all from one sample in a study of blood T cells in healthy people across ages. MiXCR, applied by TCRdb to the 5' RACE reads, yields one record per CDR3 protein. Of approximately 800,000 distinct CDR3 sequences listed, more than 45% are singletons. Source material: blood. Source of these receptors: a man aged 30 to 45 in good health. Both conserved end residues are part of each CDR3. The D gene is left open where the match is weak. Not every row has a clone size; where given, it reads once, few, many or a size class.

j_call v_call clone_size d_call cdr3_aa cdr3_nt
TRBJ2-7 TRBV4-1 - - CASSQAAGLPMAQYF TGCGCCAGCAGCCAGGCCGCCGGGCTACCTATGGCGCAGTACTTC
TRBJ2-5 TRBV6-5 - - CASSSPGHRQETQYF TGTGCCAGCAGCTCTCCGGGACACCGCCAAGAGACCCAGTACTTC
TRBJ2-5 TRBV20-1 few TRBD1 CSASRLSWDREDRQYF TGCAGTGCTAGCAGGCTCTCTTGGGACAGGGAGGATCGTCAGTACTTC
TRBJ2-5 TRBV6-6 - - CASRPSFGRETQYF TGTGCCAGCAGGCCTTCGTTCGGAAGAGAGACCCAGTACTTC
TRBJ1-2 TRBV20-1 - - CSATPPGTGYTF TGCAGTGCCACCCCTCCAGGGACCGGCTACACCTTC
TRBJ2-3 TRBV7-2 few TRBD2 CASSLEGTSGLTDTQYF TGTGCCAGCAGCTTGGAGGGGACTAGCGGCCTCACAGATACGCAGTATTTT
TRBJ2-4 TRBV6-2/TRBV6-3 - - CASSVRLAPGDIQYF TGTGCCAGCAGCGTCCGACTAGCCCCAGGGGACATTCAGTACTTC
TRBJ2-7 TRBV6-5 - TRBD1 CASNPGQGGEQYF TGTGCCAGCAATCCGGGACAGGGAGGCGAGCAGTACTTC
TRBJ2-7 TRBV24-1 - TRBD2 CATSRLAGSLAYEQYF TGTGCCACCAGTCGACTAGCGGGATCGTTAGCCTACGAGCAGTACTTC
TRBJ2-7 TRBV20-1 few - CSARARADSYEQYF TGCAGTGCTAGGGCGAGAGCGGACTCCTACGAGCAGTACTTC
TRBJ1-2 TRBV28 - TRBD1 CASSSGQGIVYGYTF TGTGCCAGCAGTTCCGGACAGGGAATAGTCTATGGCTACACCTTC
TRBJ2-3 TRBV20-1 - TRBD2 CSATNLAGGGTDTQYF TGCAGTGCTACAAATCTAGCGGGAGGTGGCACAGATACGCAGTATTTT
TRBJ2-5 TRBV9 - - CASSVPESGNLYSYNEQYF TGTGCCAGCAGCGTACCCGAGTCCGGGAATCTCTACTCCTACAATGAGCAGTACTTC
TRBJ1-2 TRBV20-1 - - CSAPGQAYGYTF TGCAGTGCCCCCGGGCAAGCCTATGGCTACACCTTC
TRBJ2-7 TRBV20-1 few - CSAPAGRFPYEQYF TGCAGTGCCCCCGCCGGCAGATTCCCCTACGAGCAGTACTTC
TRBJ2-7 TRBV20-1 - TRBD2 CSARGRGRNYEQYF TGCAGTGCCCGGGGGAGGGGACGGAACTACGAGCAGTACTTC
TRBJ2-7 TRBV20-1 - - CSASEQGGIHYEQYF TGCAGTGCTAGTGAACAGGGTGGGATCCACTACGAGCAGTACTTC
TRBJ2-1 TRBV6-1 - - CASSEAIYNEQFF TGTGCCAGCAGTGAAGCGATTTACAATGAGCAGTTCTTC
TRBJ2-7 TRBV6-2/TRBV6-3 - - CASSYRRDSRRSGEQYF TGTGCCAGCAGTTACCGTAGGGACTCGCGGAGGAGTGGGGAGCAGTACTTC
TRBJ2-7 TRBV12-3/TRBV12-4 many - CASSLVGDEQYF TGCGCCAGCAGCTTGGTAGGAGACGAGCAGTACTTC
TRBJ2-1 TRBV20-1 - - CSAALLIRSYEQFF TGCAGTGCGGCCCTACTCATACGGAGTTATGAGCAGTTCTTC
TRBJ2-1 TRBV20-1 few TRBD2 CSALAGAYNEQFF TGCAGTGCTTTAGCGGGAGCCTACAATGAGCAGTTCTTC
TRBJ2-5 TRBV9 - TRBD1 CASSVLSGTGEETQYF TGTGCCAGCAGCGTTCTCTCCGGGACAGGGGAAGAGACCCAGTACTTC
TRBJ1-3 TRBV12-3/TRBV12-4 - - CASSTEGSGNTIYF TGTGCCAGCAGCACAGAGGGCTCTGGAAACACCATATATTTT
TRBJ2-3 TRBV29-1 - - CSLAGRVSDTQYF TGCAGCCTGGCGGGTCGTGTGTCGGATACGCAGTATTTT
TRBJ1-5 TRBV7-2 few TRBD1 CASSLGTGGGQPQHF TGTGCCAGCAGTTTGGGGACAGGGGGAGGACAGCCCCAGCATTTT
TRBJ2-5 TRBV12-3/TRBV12-4 once - CASSLSVGGGETQYF TGTGCCAGCAGTTTGAGTGTGGGAGGGGGAGAGACCCAGTACTTC
TRBJ2-3 TRBV12-3/TRBV12-4 - TRBD2 CASGSGGLRTDTQYF TGTGCCAGCGGTAGCGGGGGGCTTCGCACAGATACGCAGTATTTT
TRBJ2-6 TRBV11-1 many TRBD1 CASSRTGQTNVLTF TGTGCCAGCAGTCGGACGGGACAGACCAACGTCCTGACTTTC
TRBJ2-1 TRBV4-3 - - CASSSPQEKNSGTDDEQFF TGCGCCAGCAGCTCCCCCCAGGAAAAGAATAGCGGAACGGACGATGAGCAGTTCTTC
TRBJ2-1 TRBV12-3/TRBV12-4 few TRBD2 CASSFRLAGVNEQFF TGTGCCAGCAGTTTCAGGCTAGCGGGAGTCAATGAGCAGTTCTTC
TRBJ2-5 TRBV27 few - CASSALGVQETQYF TGTGCCAGCAGTGCCCTGGGGGTCCAAGAGACCCAGTACTTC
TRBJ1-6 TRBV7-9 - - CASSSDSRNSPLHF TGTGCCAGCAGCTCTGACAGTCGGAATTCACCCCTCCACTTT
TRBJ2-1 TRBV12-3/TRBV12-4 few - CASRNENEQFF TGTGCCAGCCGGAATGAGAATGAGCAGTTCTTC
TRBJ2-7 TRBV7-3 - - CASSFGPAPYEQYF TGTGCCAGCAGCTTTGGGCCCGCTCCCTACGAGCAGTACTTC
TRBJ2-1 TRBV7-2 - - CASSYSGPLGVQFF TGTGCCAGCAGCTATAGCGGACCGTTGGGGGTGCAGTTCTTC
TRBJ2-1 TRBV30 - - CAWKSPNEQFF TGTGCCTGGAAATCCCCCAATGAGCAGTTCTTC
TRBJ2-6 TRBV12-3/TRBV12-4 once - CASSTQGYDWSGANVLTF TGTGCCAGTAGTACTCAGGGATACGATTGGTCTGGGGCCAACGTCCTGACTTTC
TRBJ1-5 TRBV27 - - CASTMTATLGQPQHF TGTGCCAGCACTATGACTGCCACTTTGGGTCAGCCCCAGCATTTT
TRBJ2-4 TRBV10-3 - TRBD2 CAISESTSGVDIQYF TGTGCCATCAGTGAGTCGACTAGCGGGGTTGACATTCAGTACTTC
TRBJ2-7 TRBV20-1 - TRBD2 CSANPGLASSYEQYF TGCAGTGCCAACCCGGGACTAGCGAGCTCCTACGAGCAGTACTTC
TRBJ2-4 TRBV20-1 once TRBD2 CSASGGFAVSYNEQYF TGCAGTGCTTCGGGGGGATTTGCGGTCTCCTACAATGAGCAGTACTTC
TRBJ2-1 TRBV5-1 - TRBD2 CASSLIGTSGSSNEQFF TGCGCCAGCAGCTTGATCGGGACTAGCGGGAGTAGCAATGAGCAGTTCTTC
TRBJ1-6 TRBV2 - - CASTQGRSPLHF TGTGCCAGCACGCAGGGACGGTCACCCCTCCACTTT
TRBJ1-2 TRBV6-6 few - CASSYIRAEGFYGYTF TGTGCCAGCAGTTACATTCGGGCGGAGGGATTCTATGGCTACACCTTC